The T cell receptor beta chain described here comes from a study of blood T cell repertoires in COVID-19. Data came from immunoSEQ multiplex PCR; TCRdb stores just in-frame clones and leaves some out. The data hold some 250,000 clones, with around 86% observed a single time. Specimen: peripheral blood. This TCR was recovered from a woman aged 55-69 years with COVID-19, enrolled during active disease.

In DNA form, the CDR3 reads TGTGCCAGCAGGAACGCGGGATGGCGCACAGATACGCAGTATTTT. It specifies CASRNAGWRTDTQYF. The chain carries TRBV27 and TRBJ2-3, with D possibly matching TRBD2 (6 bases). Germline values: CDR1 MNHEY, CDR2 SMNVEV (reference sequence). The CDR3 has 15 residues. The V and J ends lost 6 bases and 1 base respectively, with 14 bases between them.